The 18 T cell receptor beta chains below come from one sample, sequenced in a study of response to subunit inactivated influenza vaccine. TCRdb analysed the RT-PCR reads with MiXCR anew, one entry per CDR3 protein. The repertoire holds under 950,000 distinct CDR3 sequences, with 21% as singletons. Sample: PBMCs from blood, taken around 5 days after vaccination. The receptors stem from a man in his fifties or sixties who received an inactivated influenza vaccine.

The chain couples TRBV20-1 to TRBJ1-3; no clear D. CDR1 and CDR2 from the germline V gene are DFQATT and SNEGSKA (reference sequence). The CDR3 has 15 amino acids. The V end lost 1 base, the J end lost 0 bases, and 10 bases lay between the germline ends. CDR3 residues: CSARVPGDSGNTIYF. As DNA, the CDR3 is TGCAGTGCTAGAGTTCCAGGCGACTCTGGAAACACCATATATTTT.

The genes are TRBV20-1 and TRBJ1-2; D ambiguous. The CDR3 is made up of 11 amino acids. Germline assignment: CDR1 DFQATT and CDR2 SNEGSKA (reference sequence). The chain's CDR3 is CSLGDNYGYTF. As DNA, the CDR3 is TGCAGCCTTGGGGATAACTATGGCTACACCTTC.

This clonotype was picked up a small number of times. The rearrangement links TRBV18 to TRBJ1-6; D uncertain. The V and J ends lost 1 base and 2 bases respectively, with 6 bases between them. The germline gives CDR1 KGHSH, CDR2 LQKENI. The CDR3 spans 15 residues. The CDR3: CASSPRRTYNSPLHF. The DNA for the CDR3 is TGTGCCAGCTCACCACGACGGACCTATAATTCACCCCTCCACTTT.

The chain is built from TRBV11-2 and TRBJ2-3; TRBD2 agrees at 9 bases. From germline, CDR1 is SGHAT and CDR2 FQNNGV. J gave up 2 bases and V 5 bases, and 8 bases lay outside the gene matches. The CDR3 is made up of 16 amino acids. CDR3 region: CASSTLAGRSTDTQYF. The CDR3 bases are TGTGCCAGCAGCACCCTAGCGGGGAGGTCCACAGATACGCAGTATTTT. Supplemented by reference TRBV11-2 and TRBJ2-3, the full variable domain reads EAGVAQSPRYKIIEKRQSVAFWCNPISGHATLYWYQQILGQGPKLLIQFQNNGVVDDSQLPKDRFSAERLKGVDSTLKIQPAKLEDSAVYLCASSTLAGRSTDTQYFGPGTRLTVL.

This clonotype was counted only a few times. This sequence joins TRBV2 and TRBJ2-7; D remains ambiguous. This CDR3 is 13 amino acids long. Trimming took off 11 bases at V and 0 bases at J, with 14 bases between the two ends. Germline values: CDR1 SNHLY, CDR2 FYNNEI. DNA for the CDR3: TGTGCCGCGCTCCGGTATCGCTCCTACGAGCAGTACTTC. Translated: CAALRYRSYEQYF.

J is TRBJ1-5 and V is TRBV29-1; D gene uncertain. V lost 4 bases to trimming and J lost 6 bases, with 10 bases between them. The CDR3 is made up of 12 amino acids. CDR1 and CDR2 (germline): SQVTM, ANQGSEA. The CDR3 loop reads CSVGAIGQPQHF. The CDR3, as DNA: TGCAGCGTTGGGGCGATAGGTCAGCCCCAGCATTTT.

The chain uses TRBV29-1 and TRBJ2-3; D might be TRBD1 or TRBD2, each matching 5 bases. CDR1 is SQVTM, CDR2 ANQGSEA, per germline. Trimming took 6 bases from V and 4 from J, leaving 20 bases between them. This CDR3 contains 15 residues. The CDR3 loop reads CSVVRDPGRADTQYF. The CDR3 coding sequence is TGCAGCGTCGTCCGGGACCCCGGACGTGCAGATACGCAGTATTTT.

This clonotype occurred a few times. The genes are TRBV7-2 and TRBJ1-2, with TRBD1 as a possible D gene (5 bases). This CDR3 has 14 amino acids. Germline CDR1 is SGHTA and CDR2 is FQGNSA. With 3 bases removed from V and 2 bases from J, the gap between germline ends came to 10 bases. The CDR3 nucleotides are TGTGCCAGCAGCTTCGGGTACAGGAACTATGGCTACACCTTC. This codes for CASSFGYRNYGYTF.

This clonotype has more than one count but fewer than ten. V gene TRBV5-1 combines with J gene TRBJ2-3, with D uncertain. Trimming removed 5 bases from V and 0 bases from J, with 10 bases in between. CDR3 size: 14 residues. Germline V gene sequence: CDR1 SGHRS, CDR2 YFSETQ. In DNA form, the CDR3 reads TGCGCCAGCAGACCCCGAGCTAGCACAGATACGCAGTATTTT. Translating gives CASRPRASTDTQYF.

V gene TRBV12-3 or TRBV12-4 combines with J gene TRBJ2-2, with D possibly TRBD2 on 5 matching bases. The CDR3 loop spans 13 amino acids. Trimming stripped 8 bases from V and 7 bases from J, with 14 bases between. CDR3 sequence: CASAPRRIGELFF. The CDR3 region has the DNA TGTGCCAGCGCTCCCCGGAGGATCGGGGAGCTGTTTTTT.

V and J are TRBV12-3 or TRBV12-4 and TRBJ2-1, with 13 bases aligning to TRBD2. V gave up 7 bases and J gave up 0 bases; unmatched junction bases: 15. This CDR3 is 20 amino acids long. CDR3 DNA sequence: TGTGCCAGCACTACTTCCTCCGGGACTAGCGGGACTAGCTCCTACAATGAGCAGTTCTTC. It encodes CASTTSSGTSGTSSYNEQFF.

This clonotype was detected only a few times. V usage is TRBV15 and J usage is TRBJ2-6, with D unclear. V was trimmed by 1 base and J by 0 bases, leaving 7 bases between them. This CDR3 contains 16 residues. Germline loops: CDR1 LNHNV, CDR2 YYDKDF (reference sequence). The CDR3 nucleotides are TGTGCCACCAGCAGAGGGACGGACTCTGGGGCCAACGTCCTGACTTTC. This gives the protein CATSRGTDSGANVLTF. Full variable domain (missing parts from reference TRBV15 and TRBJ2-6): DAMVIQNPRYQVTQFGKPVTLSCSQTLNHNVMYWYQQKSSQAPKLLFHYYDKDFNNEADTPDNFQSRRPNTSFCFLDIRSPGLGDTAMYLCATSRGTDSGANVLTFGAGSRLTVL.

This clonotype was seen a few times. This chain connects TRBV29-1 to TRBJ2-5; TRBD2 agrees at 13 bases. V was clipped by 0 bases and J by 0 bases; unmatched bases: 16. The CDR3 runs to 21 residues. Germline-derived CDR1 and CDR2 are SQVTM and ANQGSEA. CDR3 nucleotide sequence: TGCAGCGTTGAAGATGGGGCGACTAGCGGGAGGCCAGGAAGGTACCAAGAGACCCAGTACTTC. It encodes CSVEDGATSGRPGRYQETQYF.

The chain recombines TRBV21-1 with TRBJ2-1; TRBD2 was called by the table and not checked on the DNA. TRBV21-1 is designated a pseudogene. The CDR3 has 15 residues. As DNA, the CDR3 is TGTGCCAGCAGCAACTCGAGCGGGTGGTACAATGAGCAGTTCTTC. Translated, it gives CASSNSSGWYNEQFF.

This clonotype was observed a handful of times. The V call is TRBV6-2 or TRBV6-3, the J call TRBJ2-1; 12 bases match TRBD2. This CDR3 region has 13 residues. From germline, CDR1 is MNHEY and CDR2 SVGEGT. With V trimmed by 9 bases and J by 8 bases, 5 bases remained unmatched. CDR3 nucleotide sequence: TGTGCCAGTCTACTAGCGGGGGGCCATGAGCAGTTCTTC. Protein sequence: CASLLAGGHEQFF.

This clonotype was observed a few times. The chain employs TRBV6-1 and TRBJ2-5; D is tentatively TRBD1 or TRBD2 (5 bases each). The CDR3 length is 15 residues. Trimming left V 6 bases short and J 0 bases short, with 14 bases between. Germline lookup yields CDR1 MNHNS and CDR2 SASEGT. CDR3 loop: CASSRDRHNQETQYF. CDR3 in DNA: TGTGCCAGCAGCCGGGACCGACACAACCAAGAGACCCAGTACTTC.

This clonotype was found a few times. The rearrangement joins TRBV10-3 to TRBJ2-3, with 8 bases that match TRBD2. The CDR3 has 16 residues. The germline CDR1 and CDR2 sequences are ENHRY and SYGVKD. The ends lost 8 bases at V and 6 bases at J; junction bases unmatched: 16. The CDR3 coding sequence is TGTGCCATCCTCCCGGGCGGGGCGGGGGGTTTCGATACGCAGTATTTT. Protein product: CAILPGGAGGFDTQYF.

This clonotype was observed a handful of times. Mismatch with germline at one junction end may stem from a read error. The chain couples TRBV7-9 to TRBJ2-3; D perhaps matches TRBD1 (6 bases). This CDR3 is 17 amino acids long. Germline lookup yields CDR1 SEHNR and CDR2 FQNEAQ (reference sequence). DNA for the CDR3: TGTGCCAGCAGCTTAGGGGGGCTAGGGGCAACCACAAATACGCAGTATTTT. This encodes CASSLGGLGATTNTQYF. Based on the CDR3 plus reference TRBV7-9 and TRBJ2-3, the full variable domain is DTGVSQNPRHKITKRGQNVTFRCDPISEHNRLYWYRQTLGQGPEFLTYFQNEAQLEKSRLLSDRFSAERPKGSFSTLEIQRTEQGDSAMYLCASSLGGLGATTNTQYFGPGTRLTVL.